This T cell receptor (beta chain) is drawn from a study of T cell therapy after organ transplantation. Study-level points and caveats: Nonresponder repertoires showed strong pretherapy expansions, barely changing post-therapy.

Worth noting for this clone: Its antigen is still unknown.

CDR1 and CDR2 (germline): SEHNR, FQNEAQ (reference sequence). V gave up 4 bases and J gave up 3 bases, with 4 bases separating them. This CDR3 has 11 amino acids. Time point denoted: 20-29 weeks after completion of therapy. TCRdb keeps only in-frame clones here, not all; method: immunoSEQ multiplex PCR. The table includes approximately 22,000 clones, around 84% detected once. The sequenced sample was CD8+ T cells from blood, obtained after autologous CMV-specific T cell therapy. This sequence joins TRBV7-9 and TRBJ2-7; D uncertain. The source of this sequence is a human patient who had received a solid organ transplant and had CMV disease. Some T cells here may be from the graft donor. CDR3 region: CASSSNYEQYF. The DNA of the CDR3 is TGTGCCAGCAGCTCTAACTACGAGCAGTACTTC.